This TCR beta chain emerged from a study of CD8 T cells in Susac syndrome. This CDR3 spans 17 amino acids. Germline lookup yields CDR1 LGHDT and CDR2 YNNKEL (reference sequence). V was shortened by 1 base and J by 4 bases, with 19 bases between the two germline ends. With random hexamers, reverse transcription was performed on roughly 0.5 to 1 ug of RNA. Via MiXCR, TCRdb re-called the immunoSEQ multiplex PCR reads, giving one row per CDR3 protein. The table has 250,000 or so distinct CDR3 sequences, roughly 95% seen once. This chain links TRBV3-1 with TRBJ1-1, with D tentatively TRBD1 (6 bases). The receptor was derived from a human donor with multiple sclerosis. The sequenced sample was CD4+ T cells from PBMCs. CDR3 DNA sequence: TGTGCCAGCAGCCAAGCGGTCAGGGGCGCGGTCGGCACTGAAGCTTTCTTT. Amino acids: CASSQAVRGAVGTEAFF. Full variable domain (remainder filled in from reference TRBV3-1 and TRBJ1-1): DTAVSQTPKYLVTQMGNDKSIKCEQNLGHDTMYWYKQDSKKFLKIMFSYNNKELIINETVPNRFSPKSPDKAHLNLHINSLELGDSAVYFCASSQAVRGAVGTEAFFGQGTRLTVV.